This TCR beta chain was sequenced in a study of regulatory T cells in long-lasting Graves disease (dated by TCRdb to the early 2020s). In terms of the full investigation: Newly diagnosed Graves' disease patients had taken antithyroid drugs for less than 3 months. Peripheral blood TCR sequencing and RNA sequencing compared persistent Graves' disease patients with newly diagnosed Graves' disease patients. The study was conducted in China and was registered as a clinical trial. TCR sequencing covered some 13 persistent and approximately 20 newly diagnosed Graves' disease patients, about 35 samples in total. What the study reported, not specific to this receptor: The study examined only peripheral blood because the primary lesion, thyroid tissue, could not be accessed. Compared with newly diagnosed patients, patients with persistent Graves' disease had lower TCR Shannon entropy and fewer highly expanded clones, which suggests clonal expansion. Persistent patients shared more public clonotypes among themselves (around 3,000) than newly diagnosed patients did (approximately 870). Sequencing and analysis were limited to the TCR beta chain. As a limitation, the authors acknowledged that the small sample size may reduce accuracy. Preferential use of TRBV28, TRBJ1-2 and TRBJ2-5 was observed in persistent disease, whereas TRBV20-1 and TRBJ2-1 were favored in newly diagnosed disease.

In the germline V gene, CDR1 corresponds to MNHEY and CDR2 to SVGEGT. The CDR3 goes from the cysteine to the phenylalanine over 13 residues. Only CDR3 DNA remains: 39 bases, in frame from the first base. At the junction V is shortened by 6 bases and J by 6 bases; bases outside the gene matches: 7. This clonotype was seen ten or more times. This receptor's antigen is unknown. Base qualities are not at hand, and no much larger clone is one base apart. The sample's time point label is to be understood as: newly diagnosed GD, antithyroid drugs for less than 3 months. For both TCR sequencing and RNA sequencing, RNA was extracted from PBMCs using TRIzol. Graves' disease was diagnosed according to American Thyroid Association guidelines. The patients came from an endocrinology department in Xi'an, China. Each patient gave 8.5 to 9.5 milliliters of peripheral blood, collected in an EDTA anticoagulant tube. Ficoll Paque Plus density gradient separation was used to isolate PBMCs, and no further T cell sorting was done. An Agilent 2100 Bioanalyzer and agarose gel were used to check RNA quality, and a NanoDrop 2000 was used to measure RNA concentration.

The library was built by means of multiplex PCR. Instrument used: Illumina HiSeq 4000. TCR beta libraries were built with iRepertoire HTBI primers and Arm-PCR amplification of CDR3 regions. Gel purification was performed on PCR products prior to sequencing. From the authors' description of their analysis: A total of some 65 TRBV and 14 TRBJ segments were identified across samples and were used for gene usage analysis of CDR3 amino acid clonotypes. COPE and FqMerger were used to merge the filtered high-quality paired reads into contigs. BLAST was used to align contigs to IMGT TRBV, TRBD and TRBJ reference genes, and CDR3 was defined according to IMGT. Clonotypes above 0.1% frequency were classified as highly expanded clones. Shannon entropy served as the measure of repertoire diversity, while the Gini coefficient captured V-J evenness. Public clonotypes were defined as clonotypes shared by more than one individual. TCRdb reprocessing: public reads trimmed at Q25 with fastp, clones called with MiXCR, in-frame beta chains kept. A single entry per CDR3 protein holds the most common genes and DNA from its merged rows. The V and J calls were determined by TCRdb, not by the authors. Recorded for this sample are about 500,000 distinct CDR3 sequences; more than 10% of them occurred a single time. The ten largest clones capture roughly 9.3% of the sample.

This same sample was also part of a study on T cells in Graves' hyperthyroidism and ophthalmopathy. The second study also describes: Stable Graves' hyperthyroidism was defined as the absence of progression to ophthalmopathy over 18 months of follow-up. Hyperthyroidism patients were aged 18 to 65 years and newly diagnosed, with disease duration of less than 2 months. Any patient with an uncontrolled infection, another autoimmune disease, pregnancy or lactation was excluded. Diagnoses were based on clinical symptoms, serum thyroxine and TRAb, thyroid ultrasound and orbital computed tomography. A first-round RT-PCR of the TCR CDR3 used the HTBI primer set with the Qiagen OneStep RT-PCR kit. Blood samples also contained most of the expanded thyroid clonotypes (frequency above 0.001), which suggests that blood repertoires may reflect thyroid immune responses. In cross-validation, a model built on a 13 V-J signature told ophthalmopathy apart from stable hyperthyroidism with under 90% sensitivity and approximately 81% specificity, and in testing the same model reached 80%/75%. In validation, progression to ophthalmopathy was predicted by the model with 70.59% sensitivity and roughly 76% specificity, a median of roughly 6.4 months before onset. To identify TCR V-J signatures that set the groups apart, the researchers used a discovery cohort of 100 patients, made up of 43 with Graves' ophthalmopathy and 57 with stable Graves' hyperthyroidism. Prospective prediction of ophthalmopathy was tested in an independent validation cohort consisting of some 18 hyperthyroidism patients and around 16 patients who later progressed to ophthalmopathy. For training and testing, the 100 or so patients in the discovery cohort were randomly divided in a 7:3 ratio. Thyroid tissue and blood T-cell repertoires from six Graves' hyperthyroidism patients were also compared in the study. Following sampling, methimazole starting at 30 mg daily was given to hyperthyroidism patients, and high-dose intravenous methylprednisolone was given to ophthalmopathy patients. Libraries were constructed in a second round of multiplex PCR, after which size selection and purification were performed. Sequencing of the libraries was done on an Illumina HiSeq2000 using paired-end 100 bp reads. SOAPnuke was used to process the raw data, removing reads that contained adapters or uncalled bases, had a mean Phred below 15, or lacked an exact match to the constant primer or identifier. COPE v1.2.5 was used to merge the high-quality paired reads, and each unique nucleotide sequence was defined as a clonotype. Clonotypes were aligned to IMGT TRBV, TRBD and TRBJ reference segments using MiTCR v1.1. The analysis included only V-J combinations with a frequency above 0.0001, which together covered 98% to 99.2% of the repertoires. The TCS score was defined as the ratio of F50 (clonal expansion) to E x V (chaos), calculated using BLOSUM62-based TCRdist between CDR3 peptides within each V-J. Welch's t-statistics and random forest reduced just over 500 V-J features to 10 to 15, which were used in a naive Bayes classifier (R e1071). Sample size was not statistically predetermined, and blinding of investigators to group allocation was not performed. TCR Vbeta CDR3 sequencing of some 140 peripheral blood samples (43 ophthalmopathy, 75 to 85 hyperthyroidism and roughly 17 progressor patients) is reported in the paper.

The chain is encoded by TRBV6-2 or TRBV6-3 joined to TRBJ1-2, with 7 bases matching TRBD1. Source: peripheral blood mononuclear cells (PBMCs), taken at new diagnosis, from a patient treated with antithyroid drugs. The sequence was collected from a woman under 40 with Graves disease. Donor details come from another sample of the same person, matched by shared clones. CDR3 protein: CASSTGTDHGYTF. The sequenced DNA: TGTGCCAGCAGCACCGGGACAGATCATGGCTACACCTTC.